These 31 T cell receptor beta chains were all obtained from the same sample, sequenced in a study of cytomegalovirus exposure and HLA in healthy donors (dated by TCRdb to the late 2010s). The receptor library was made with the immunoSEQ multiplex PCR assay. The multiplex PCR relied on a mix of 60 forward primers for TCR Vbeta segments and 13 reverse primers for TCR Jbeta segments. TCRdb mirrors the immuneACCESS table, restricted to in-frame sequences. Some clones are absent from its copies; in checked studies, under half trace to an unresolved V gene, and the reason for the others is unknown. The sample table lists 85,000 to 100,000 clones, roughly 70% of them with a count of one. Around 2.5% of the sample belongs to the ten largest clones. The sample was PBMCs. These receptors were collected from a man aged 45-65 years in good health and CMV-seronegative.

The V gene is TRBV30, the J gene TRBJ1-5; 11 bases agree with TRBD1. Germline CDR1 reads GTSNPN; CDR2 reads SVGIG (reference sequence). The trim removed 7 bases at V and 10 bases at J, leaving 9 bases unmatched. This CDR3 is 13 amino acids long. CDR3 in DNA: TGTGCCTCCGGACAGGGGGCTGCTCTTCCCCAGCATTTT. It yields the protein CASGQGAALPQHF.

This chain uses TRBV5-4 with TRBJ2-5, with D perhaps TRBD1 (8 bases). Germline CDR1 SGHNT, CDR2 YYREEE (reference sequence). This CDR3 contains 14 residues. This CDR3 reads CATGGQDFQETQYF. The CDR3 DNA reads TGTGCTACGGGGGGACAGGACTTCCAAGAGACCCAGTACTTC.

The chain has TRBV4-2 and TRBJ1-2; 7 positions agree with TRBD1. This CDR3 has 13 residues. With 2 bases clipped from V and 6 bases from J, the junction kept 3 bases outside the gene matches. CDR1 is LGHNA and CDR2 is YNFKEQ in the germline V gene. The CDR3 sequence: CASSQRQGDGYTF. In nucleotides, the CDR3 is TGTGCCAGCAGCCAACGGCAGGGGGATGGCTACACCTTC.

V and J are TRBV6-1 and TRBJ1-2; D not certain. The germline gives CDR1 MNHNS, CDR2 SASEGT. V dropped 2 bases and J dropped 14 bases, with 12 bases sitting between them. The CDR3 length is 11 residues. CDR3 in DNA: TGTGCCAGCAGTGAAAACCTGGGCCGGACCTTC. Translating gives CASSENLGRTF.

The chain couples TRBV11-3 to TRBJ2-5; TRBD2 is a possible D gene (7 bases). Germline V gene data show CDR1 as SGHNT and CDR2 as YENEEA. With 3 bases removed from V and 5 bases from J, the gap between germline ends came to 22 bases. The CDR3 covers 17 residues. The CDR3, as DNA: TGTGCCAGCAGCTTTTTAGGGGGGGAAGGGATTGGGGAGACCCAGTACTTC. Translating it yields CASSFLGGEGIGETQYF.

The chain carries TRBV7-2 and TRBJ1-5; tentative D call: TRBD1 (6 bases). CDR1 is SGHTA, CDR2 FQGNSA, per germline. The CDR3 consists of 14 residues. V gave up 3 bases and J gave up 5 bases, with 11 bases separating them. The DNA for the CDR3 is TGTGCCAGCAGCTTTACAGGGACCTATCAGCCCCAGCATTTT. Translated: CASSFTGTYQPQHF.

This clone was seen only a few times. The rearrangement uses TRBV7-3 and TRBJ2-1; 7 bases match TRBD2. This CDR3 region has 12 residues. V shed 8 bases and J 8 bases; nucleotides not matched to a gene: 6. Germline V gives CDR1 SGHTA, CDR2 FQGTGA. Here the CDR3 DNA reads TGTGCCAGCGGGAGGGCCCCCCATGAGCAGTTCTTC. This codes for CASGRAPHEQFF.

This clone was detected only a few times. The chain couples TRBV28 to TRBJ1-2, with 7 bases aligning to TRBD1. CDR3 size: 11 residues. V shed 7 bases and J 8 bases; nucleotides not matched to a gene: 4. Germline CDR1 MDHEN, CDR2 SYDVKM. The CDR3 here is CASNHRGGYTF. In DNA, the CDR3 is TGTGCCAGCAACCACAGGGGCGGCTACACCTTC.

V usage is TRBV7-3 and J usage is TRBJ2-1, with TRBD2 matching over 8 bases. The CDR3 sequence is 15 residues long. J lost 9 bases, V lost 3 bases, and 10 bases had no gene match. Germline CDR1 and CDR2: SGHTA and FQGTGA. The CDR3 loop is CASSFGLATTSEQFF. The CDR3 DNA sequence: TGTGCCAGCAGCTTTGGACTAGCAACTACCAGTGAGCAGTTCTTC.

This clone turned up a few times. The chain couples TRBV29-1 to TRBJ2-5, with D possibly being TRBD2 (6 bases). The germline CDR1 and CDR2 sequences are SQVTM and ANQGSEA. V was shortened by 7 bases and J by 2 bases, with 14 bases between the two germline ends. The CDR3 contains 13 residues. The CDR3 nucleotides are TGCAGCGCCGTGGGGGGTACACAAGAGACCCAGTACTTC. It codes for CSAVGGTQETQYF.

This chain links TRBV7-8 with TRBJ2-2; no definite D call. Trimming left V 2 bases short and J 2 bases short, with 12 bases between. Per the germline V gene, CDR1 is SGHVS and CDR2 is FQNEAQ. The CDR3 contains 16 residues. The CDR3 is CASSLWHGYNTGELFF. CDR3 nucleotide sequence: TGTGCCAGCAGCTTATGGCACGGGTACAACACCGGGGAGCTGTTTTTT. The full variable domain, in which reference TRBV7-8 and TRBJ2-2 provide the parts outside the CDR3, is GAGVSQSPRYKVAKRGQDVALRCDPISGHVSLFWYQQALGQGPEFLTYFQNEAQLDKSGLPSDRFFAERPEGSVSTLKIQRTQQEDSAVYLCASSLWHGYNTGELFFGEGSRLTVL.

The V call is TRBV4-2, the J call TRBJ2-2, with D hard to call. V was pared by 2 bases and J by 3 bases, with 7 bases between. The CDR3 covers 14 residues. CDR1 and CDR2 from the germline V gene are LGHNA and YNFKEQ. The CDR3 sequence is CASSQFTDTGELFF. In DNA form, the CDR3 reads TGTGCCAGCAGCCAATTTACGGACACCGGGGAGCTGTTTTTT.

The chain couples TRBV2 to TRBJ2-4; TRBD2 agrees at 7 bases. The trim removed 6 bases at V and 16 bases at J, leaving 6 bases unmatched. Per germline, CDR1 SNHLY and CDR2 FYNNEI. This CDR3 has 10 amino acids. CDR3 loop: CASRGDYGYF. CDR3 DNA: TGTGCCAGCAGAGGGGACTATGGTTACTTC.

The sample holds a few counts of this clone. This chain uses TRBV5-4 with TRBJ2-2, with a weak D call TRBD1 (7 bases). Deletions cut 4 bases from V and 4 bases from J, with 14 bases between. Germline lookup yields CDR1 SGHNT and CDR2 YYREEE (reference sequence). The CDR3 contains 15 residues. CDR3 region: CASSQRQGGTGELFF. The CDR3 nucleotides are TGTGCCAGCAGCCAGAGACAGGGAGGCACCGGGGAGCTGTTTTTT.

The rearrangement joins TRBV28 to TRBJ1-4; 7 bases are a match to TRBD1. The V gene end was trimmed by 4 bases and the J gene end by 8 bases; junction bases not matched to a gene: 10. Germline lookup yields CDR1 MDHEN and CDR2 SYDVKM. The CDR3 has 15 amino acids. The CDR3 nucleotides are TGTGCCAGCAGTTCCTCCGGGACAGTGAGGGAAAAACTGTTTTTT. Protein sequence: CASSSSGTVREKLFF.

The V and J genes are TRBV6-5 and TRBJ2-5; TRBD2 might be the D (6 bases). V lost 0 bases and J lost 1, with 12 bases in between. This CDR3 has 16 amino acids. Germline V CDR1 and CDR2: MNHEY, SVGAGI. The CDR3 nucleotides are TGTGCCAGCAGTTACTCCCTAGCGAACGTCCAAGAGACCCAGTACTTC. It specifies CASSYSLANVQETQYF.

This sequence joins TRBV6-5 and TRBJ2-3; 10 bases align to TRBD2. The V gene end was trimmed by 6 bases and the J gene end by 2 bases; junction bases not matched to a gene: 5. The CDR3 sequence is 15 residues long. CDR1 MNHEY and CDR2 SVGAGI come from the germline V gene. CDR3 protein: CASRQAGGPTDTQYF. The CDR3 region has the DNA TGTGCCAGCAGACAAGCGGGGGGGCCCACAGATACGCAGTATTTT.

The chain uses TRBV27 and TRBJ1-1, with D possibly matching TRBD1 (5 bases). The germline gives CDR1 MNHEY, CDR2 SMNVEV (reference sequence). The germline V and J ends were trimmed by 3 bases and 0 bases, with 11 bases remaining between them. The CDR3 runs 15 residues. The CDR3 region is CASSLKGRLNTEAFF. The CDR3 DNA sequence: TGTGCCAGCAGTTTGAAGGGGCGGTTGAACACTGAAGCTTTCTTT.

CDR3 sequence (DNA): TGCAGCGTCTGCCTTAAGGGGGACTACAATGAGCAGTTCTTC. Translating it yields CSVCLKGDYNEQFF. V usage is TRBV29-1 and J usage is TRBJ2-1; maybe TRBD1 (6 bases). CDR3 length equals 14 residues. V dropped 6 bases and J dropped 3 bases, with 15 bases sitting between them. In germline, CDR1 is SQVTM, CDR2 ANQGSEA.

This clone was seen a few times. The conserved phenylalanine or tryptophan is not found at the CDR3 terminus, so this likely reflects a read error. V is TRBV2 and J is TRBJ1-1, with a tentative D call TRBD1 (5 bases). Germline V gene lookup returns CDR1 SNHLY and CDR2 FYNNEI. The length of the CDR3 is 13 residues. V was trimmed by 9 bases and J by 6 bases, leaving 17 bases between them. The CDR3 DNA follows: TGTGCCAGTGGAACAGGCGCCAACGCTGAAGCTTTCGTT. This codes for CASGTGANAEAFV.

The chain recombines TRBV7-2 with TRBJ2-1; 7 positions agree with TRBD2. Losses at the gene ends were 5 bases for V and 11 bases for J; bases not matched to a gene: 6. Germline V gene sequence: CDR1 SGHTA, CDR2 FQGNSA. This CDR3 comprises 12 residues. As DNA, the CDR3 is TGTGCCAGCAGCGCCCCTAGCGGTCAGCAGTTCTTC. Translated, it gives CASSAPSGQQFF.

This clone was found once. This chain links TRBV7-9 with TRBJ2-3; D gene ambiguous. With 5 bases removed from V and 0 bases from J, the gap between germline ends came to 3 bases. This CDR3 has 12 residues. Germline values: CDR1 SEHNR, CDR2 FQNEAQ (reference sequence). The CDR3 DNA reads TGTGCCAGCAGCCTAAGCACAGATACGCAGTATTTT. It is translated as CASSLSTDTQYF.

The J gene is TRBJ1-4, the V gene TRBV7-9, with unresolved D. The CDR3 loop spans 15 amino acids. Germline values: CDR1 SEHNR, CDR2 FQNEAQ (reference sequence). Trimming shortened V by 2 bases and J by 1 base, and 8 bases separated the two germline ends. CDR3 DNA sequence: TGTGCCAGCAGCTTACCACGGGGAACTAATGAAAAACTGTTTTTT. It codes for CASSLPRGTNEKLFF.

The rearrangement links TRBV27 to TRBJ2-3, with D perhaps matching TRBD2 (6 bases). Trimming removed 6 bases at V and 0 bases at J, with 13 bases between. CDR1 and CDR2 (germline): MNHEY, SMNVEV (reference sequence). The CDR3 contains 15 residues. The CDR3 sequence: CASSGGAFSTDTQYF. CDR3 DNA: TGTGCCAGCAGCGGCGGGGCGTTTAGCACAGATACGCAGTATTTT.

The rearrangement joins TRBV5-1 to TRBJ1-6; D is unresolved. Germline-derived CDR1 and CDR2 are SGHRS and YFSETQ. Between the trimmed V and J ends, which lost 0 bases and 4 bases, there was a span of 8 bases. The CDR3 is 15 amino acids. CDR3 sequence (DNA): TGCGCCAGCAGCTTGGAGCAGGTTTATAATTCACCCCTCCACTTT. Translating it yields CASSLEQVYNSPLHF.

The chain joins TRBV6-1 to TRBJ1-5, with D perhaps TRBD1 (5 bases). Germline V gene sequence: CDR1 MNHNS, CDR2 SASEGT. The length of the CDR3 is 14 residues. Trimming stripped 2 bases from V and 8 bases from J, with 13 bases between. The CDR3 sequence is CASSEMAGSEPQHF. CDR3 sequence (DNA): TGTGCCAGCAGTGAAATGGCAGGGTCGGAGCCCCAGCATTTT.

This clone was counted once. The J gene is TRBJ2-7, the V gene TRBV2; 9 positions match TRBD1. In germline, CDR1 is SNHLY, CDR2 FYNNEI. V shed 4 bases and J 7 bases; nucleotides not matched to a gene: 5. This CDR3 spans 13 amino acids. The CDR3 sequence: CASSAGQGREQYF. CDR3 bases: TGTGCCAGCAGTGCAGGACAGGGGCGGGAGCAGTACTTC.

CDR3 DNA sequence: TGTGCCAGCAGCTTGGGTGTCGGCGGGGAGACCCAGTACTTC. Its translation: CASSLGVGGETQYF. This chain links TRBV5-6 with TRBJ2-5; possibly TRBD2 for D (5 bases). V lost 0 bases, J lost 5 bases, and 11 bases lay in between. The V gene's germline CDR1 is SGHDT and CDR2 YYEEEE. There are 14 residues in the CDR3.

The V call is TRBV4-1, the J call TRBJ1-2; 8 bases align to TRBD1. CDR1 and CDR2 from the germline V gene are MGHRA and YSYEKL. The CDR3 length is 15 residues. The V gene end was trimmed by 3 bases and the J gene end by 6 bases; junction bases not matched to a gene: 9. The CDR3 DNA reads as TGCGCCAGCAGCCACGATCCCAGGGGGCTAGATGGCTACACCTTC. Its protein is CASSHDPRGLDGYTF.

The sample holds one count of this clone. The V gene is TRBV11-1, the J gene TRBJ2-7, with 9 bases that match TRBD1. CDR1 and CDR2 from the germline V gene are SGHAT and FQDESV (reference sequence). This CDR3 region has 17 residues. V lost 2 bases, J lost 3 bases, and 11 bases stayed unmatched. CDR3 sequence: CASSLRLAGQGDYEQYF. The CDR3 nucleotides read TGTGCCAGCAGCTTACGTCTCGCGGGACAGGGAGACTACGAGCAGTACTTC.

The chain carries TRBV10-2 and TRBJ2-7; perhaps TRBD1 as D (6 bases). The germline V gene has CDR1 WSHSY and CDR2 SAAADI. The CDR3 spans 16 residues. DNA of the CDR3: TGCGCCAGCAGTGTGGACGGGACGCGTGGGGACACCTTGACTCACGTC. The encoded protein is CASSVDGTRGDTLTHV.